This T cell receptor (beta chain) was profiled in a study of T cells after posttransplantation cyclophosphamide. Findings and caveats of the study: Donor CD8+ memory clones often dominated recipient blood repertoires at later times.

Only in-frame clones appear in the TCRdb table, and some are missing; sequencing was by immunoSEQ multiplex PCR. Observed in the sample are about 36,000 clones, none of them singletons. This clone was observed at least ten times. The antigen is unknown. The origin of this receptor is a girl aged 10-17 years in good health, CMV-negative, and a related stem cell transplant donor. The sample comprised PBMCs.

In DNA form, the CDR3 reads TGTGCCAGCAGTCTCGGACAGGGGCGAAACTATGGCTACACCTTC. It translates to CASSLGQGRNYGYTF. The gene calls are TRBV6-5 and TRBJ1-2; TRBD1 matches at 9 bases. CDR3 length equals 15 residues. The V and J ends lost 5 bases and 2 bases, in that order; junction bases with no gene match: 6. Per germline, CDR1 MNHEY and CDR2 SVGAGI.